The TCR beta chain under discussion was sequenced for a study of technical replicates of blood from several donors. The protocol was immunoSEQ multiplex PCR, while the TCRdb copy is restricted to in-frame clones and leaves out a portion. The table records about 72,000 clones, roughly 95% of them present only once. This CDR3 is 15 amino acids long. Trimming removed 6 bases at V and 0 bases at J, with 15 bases between. Germline loops: CDR1 MNHEY, CDR2 SMNVEV (reference sequence). What was sequenced was T cells isolated from PBMCs. This clonotype was obtained from a human donor in good health. The chain is built from TRBV27 and TRBJ2-7; D perhaps matches TRBD1 (5 bases). The CDR3 is CASRVGQASSYEQYF. The CDR3 bases are TGTGCCAGCAGGGTAGGACAAGCGAGCTCCTACGAGCAGTACTTC.